The source of this T cell receptor beta chain is a study of cytomegalovirus exposure and HLA in healthy donors (dated by TCRdb to 2015 to 2018). Broadly, across the study: An earlier analysis of under 600 of the donors reported approximately 290 Gb of sequence data and approximately 110 million unique TCR beta sequences from some 180 million T cells. Approximately 310 gigabases of sequencing data and 70 million to 100 million unique TCR sequences were included in an early release covering under 650 HLA-typed donors. Of the 300 to 450 genotyped donors, 65% to 90% fell in the genetic ancestry cluster associated with self-reported Caucasian donors. The study was designed to test whether signatures of past pathogen exposure could be identified by cataloging public T cell receptors. The study used immunosequencing to profile the T cell repertoires of some 600 subjects and linked those repertoires to cytomegalovirus serostatus. In addition to the first cohort of 666 subjects, a separate validation cohort of under 150 different subjects was used. High-throughput TCR immunosequencing, statistical association of individual TCRs with disease status, and machine learning were combined to predict cytomegalovirus infection status. A later analysis re-examined previously published TCR beta repertoires from more than 550 donors and added high-resolution HLA genotyping to investigate patterns of TCR occurrence. Rather than using new phenotypic data, the later analysis identified candidate immune exposures from TCR beta sequences and from how often those sequences occurred across donors. To decide whether each TCR beta V gene segment behaved as functional or pseudogenic, an earlier analysis of some 570 of the donors relied on high-throughput TCR beta sequencing. Donor age, sex, ethnicity and CMV serostatus were collected together with the repertoire data. A later genetic analysis took genome-wide SNP genotypes for about 55% of the roughly 670 donors and used that subset as a discovery cohort. All discovery cohort repertoires had been generated using a single sequencing platform. Both class I and class II loci were covered by HLA typing, at four-digit resolution. Typing coverage differed by locus: A, B, C, DRB1 and DQB1 were typed in about 620-630 donors, DQA1 in roughly 510, DPA1 in around 580, and DPB1 in 450 to 480. Because of strong linkage in the cohort, four to six DR-DQ haplotypes were treated as single units for association and clustering. On average, about 240,000 unique TCR beta nucleotide sequences were sequenced per donor among roughly 430 genotyped donors of the cohort, with 15% to 20% of those sequences being non-productive. Broad study findings and their caveats: A group of highly shared sequence variants was considered likely to be a technical artifact of the sequencing pipeline. Assigning TCR associations to individual alleles was difficult when HLA alleles, especially DR and DQ, strongly co-occurred. V-gene and J-gene trimming of TCR beta chains was associated with a missense DCLRE1C variant in a later genetic analysis, and the association was replicated in an independent cohort. The authors suggested that the approach could potentially be extended to other disease states and immunological phenotypes. The study gave a list of about 170 TCR beta chains associated with cytomegalovirus. Sequencing depth was assumed to be roughly uniform across donors in the presence/absence analyses, though that assumption may not hold. Immune exposure information for the cohort was limited to CMV serostatus. Because HLA typing was missing for some donors at each locus, association tests included only the typed subset. According to a later analysis, parvovirus B19, influenza, CMV and Epstein-Barr virus appeared linked to several top co-occurrence clusters. A later analysis associated around 16,000 TCR beta sequences with specific HLA alleles at a false discovery rate of 0.05. Correlated functional status among segregating V segments might reflect linkage disequilibrium, but an unknown experimental factor could not be ruled out. Because counts were too low, around 18 rarely observed V segments, including chromosome 9 orphons, were left out of the earlier analysis of 587 of the donors. While some public TCRs were present in many individuals, most TCR sequences turned up only very rarely across donors. A further reported finding was that TCR beta sequences accurately predicted the HLA-A and HLA-B alleles for most subjects in the first cohort. An earlier analysis of around 500 of the donors showed that most TCR beta V segments appeared in productive rearrangements either about 87% or about 30% of the time, which broadly matched IMGT annotations. A later genetic analysis reported fewer N-insertions in productive TCRs among donors in an Asian-associated ancestry cluster than the roughly 720-donor mean. Most CMV-associated TCR beta chains appeared to be HLA-restricted in a later analysis, and the HLA associations seemed to be driven largely by CMV exposure. In a later analysis, HLA-associated TCR beta chains showed more clonal expansion and lower generation probabilities than non-associated chains that were equally common. Some IMGT-functional V segments, including TRBV6-2 and TRBV6-3, could not be distinguished by the 87-base-pair reads and were therefore excluded. In vitro tests confirmed that a few of the cytomegalovirus-associated TCR beta chains recognize cytomegalovirus antigens. A later analysis found that TCR association rates varied across HLA loci, with DRB1 alleles showing the most associated TCRs and HLA-C alleles the fewest. In this cohort, only TCR beta chains were sequenced, and detectable features were limited by the absence of alpha or paired-chain data. The classifier was reported to diagnose cytomegalovirus status with high specificity and sensitivity in both the original cohort and the validation cohort.

The method behind the library was the immunoSEQ multiplex PCR assay. The multiplex PCR relied on a mix of 60 forward primers for TCR Vbeta segments and 13 reverse primers for TCR Jbeta segments. The CDR3 region of rearranged TCR beta genes was amplified from genomic DNA by a multiplex PCR assay. On the Illumina HiSeq System, the amplified TCR beta libraries were sequenced as 87-base-pair reads. In the source study's methods: Across the 670 or so repertoires, a later analysis counted around 80 million unique TCR beta chains, about 10 million of which were shared by at least two donors. To remove PCR and sequencing errors, raw reads were error-corrected and collapsed into unique sequences using a nearest-neighbor algorithm that merged closely related sequences. CDR3 sequences were aligned to IMGT reference sequences to assign V, D and J gene segments. Each retained sequence needed at least a six-nucleotide match to both a V gene segment and a J gene segment. A rearrangement counted as productive if the CDR3 had no stop codons and remained in frame with V and J, and every other rearrangement counted as non-productive. Following IMGT convention, CDR3 was defined as the stretch from the second conserved V-encoded cysteine to the conserved J-encoded phenylalanine. The earlier analysis of approximately 500 of the donors excluded sequences that lacked an unambiguous match to a single V gene segment. An earlier analysis of several hundred of the donors classified V segments as functional when productive rearrangements were above 56.7% and as segregating when the standard deviation between donors was above 5%. A statistical classification framework was built to diagnose cytomegalovirus status from the catalog of TCR beta chain sequences. A later analysis assigned V and J genes by comparing TCR nucleotide sequences with IMGT/GENE-DB human TR gene sequences. A later analysis assigned CDR3 sequences and most-parsimonious VDJ recombination scenarios with the TCRdist pipeline. In a later analysis, every TCR beta chain was defined by the combination of its CDR3 amino acid sequence and its V-gene family, and reads without a unique V-gene family were dropped. A later analysis removed nearly 600 highly shared, low-generation-probability nucleotide sequences to deal with suspected cross-contamination and a sequencing artifact. In a later analysis, a clonal expansion index for each public chain was calculated from normalized within-repertoire ranks of inferred template counts. In a later analysis, generation probabilities were computed using a VDJ recombination model fitted to out-of-frame rearrangements, and the results were checked against IGoR. Hypergeometric tests were used in a later analysis to score TCR-TCR, TCR-HLA and TCR-CMV co-occurrence, with a repertoire-size bias correction applied to the TCR pairs. To estimate false discovery rates, a later analysis permuted the HLA or CMV assignments 20 times. In a later analysis, co-occurring TCRs were grouped with DBSCAN, and TCRdist sequence similarity was added when clustering was performed within HLA-allele-positive subsets. Co-occurrence clustering excluded repertoires with fewer than 30,000 or more than 120,000 public chains, plus five with anomalous nucleotide sharing. Here the immuneACCESS table is served through TCRdb, limited to in-frame sequences with V and J called. Missing clones are a known gap in these copies; in checked studies unresolved V genes cover under half, and the rest lacks a known reason. V and J calls plus clone size are reproduced from that table; the DNA served to infer D and trimming. The table for this sample lists under 200,000 clones; less than 90% of them were counted only once. Around 4.1% of the sample comes from the top ten.

From its cysteine to its phenylalanine, the CDR3 spans 16 amino acids. The retained sequence is limited to the CDR3, 48 bases, with the frame set at the first base. In the germline V gene (reference sequence), CDR1 corresponds to LNHDA and CDR2 to SQIVND. Between the V and J ends, shortened by 8 bases and 3 bases respectively, the junction contains 22 bases. In total, 500 to 700 healthy bone marrow donors made up the cohort. All cohort members were sampled while nominally healthy, although unrecorded immune exposures were likely present. The donor was CMV seropositive and belonged to the group of some 290 seropositive cohort members. Every donor gave a peripheral blood sample, and the peripheral blood mononuclear cells from that sample were used for TCR beta sequencing. The Qiagen DNeasy Blood Extraction Kit was used to extract genomic DNA from the blood cell samples. Details on this clone: This clone's antigen is unknown. No base-level quality is on record; no much larger clone is a single base apart.

The sequence came from a woman aged 50 to 65 in good health and CMV-seropositive. The sequence joins TRBV19 to TRBJ1-1, with TRBD1 tentatively as D gene (5 bases match). The sequenced material came from PBMCs. The DNA sequence reads TGTGCCAGTCGCTGGGGGAGGACCCAACCTTACACTGAAGCTTTCTTT. Its protein is CASRWGRTQPYTEAFF.